Listed here are 18 T cell receptor beta chains from one sample, sequenced in a study of cytomegalovirus exposure and HLA in healthy donors. The primer mix had 60 Vbeta and 13 Jbeta primers. The repertoire was sequenced with immunoSEQ multiplex PCR; TCRdb's copy has only in-frame clones and lacks some. Among some 95,000 clones listed, roughly 66% were seen once. Sequencing input: PBMCs. The receptors come from a man younger than 45 in good health and CMV-seronegative.

As for this clone: Other DNA sequences in the sample encode the same CDR3. This rearrangement joins TRBV7-9 to TRBJ1-5; perhaps TRBD1 as D (6 bases). CDR3 length equals 15 residues. Between the trimmed V and J ends, which lost 5 bases and 2 bases, there was a span of 13 bases. Per the germline V gene, CDR1 is SEHNR and CDR2 is FQNEAQ (reference sequence). The CDR3: CASSLGGQGNQPQHF. In DNA form, the CDR3 reads TGTGCCAGCAGCCTCGGGGGGCAGGGCAATCAGCCCCAGCATTTT. Full variable domain (missing parts from reference TRBV7-9 and TRBJ1-5): DTGVSQNPRHKITKRGQNVTFRCDPISEHNRLYWYRQTLGQGPEFLTYFQNEAQLEKSRLLSDRFSAERPKGSFSTLEIQRTEQGDSAMYLCASSLGGQGNQPQHFGDGTRLSIL.

The sample holds a few counts of this clone. The junction and the germline gene differ at one end; a read error may be behind it. This rearrangement joins TRBV7-9 to TRBJ1-4; the match to TRBD1 covers 8 bases. This CDR3 contains 17 residues. Germline CDR1 SEHNR, CDR2 FQNEAQ (reference sequence). The DNA for the CDR3 is TGTTCCAGCAGCCAGACGAGACAGGGGAAGGCTAATGAAAAACTGTTTTTT. Its protein product is CSSSQTRQGKANEKLFF. Based on the CDR3 plus reference TRBV7-9 and TRBJ1-4, the full variable domain is DTGVSQNPRHKITKRGQNVTFRCDPISEHNRLYWYRQTLGQGPEFLTYFQNEAQLEKSRLLSDRFSAERPKGSFSTLEIQRTEQGDSAMYLCSSSQTRQGKANEKLFFGSGTQLSVL.

The chain uses TRBV6-1 and TRBJ1-5; 9 nucleotides align to TRBD1. This CDR3 has 16 amino acids. Losses at the gene ends were 3 bases for V and 4 bases for J; bases not matched to a gene: 7. The germline V gene encodes CDR1 MNHNS and CDR2 SASEGT. In nucleotides, the CDR3 is TGTGCCAGCAGTGACCCCGGGACAGGGATTAATCAGCCCCAGCATTTT. Amino acids: CASSDPGTGINQPQHF.

The rearrangement joins TRBV29-1 to TRBJ1-1; 7 bases are a match to TRBD1. V lost 7 bases to trimming and J lost 2 bases; unmatched junction nucleotides: 7. Germline CDR1 is SQVTM and CDR2 is ANQGSEA. The CDR3 extends over 13 amino acids. The CDR3 nucleotides are TGCAGCGCCACAACAGGGGTAAACACTGAAGCTTTCTTT. Translation: CSATTGVNTEAFF. The variable domain in full, with the rest retrieved from reference TRBV29-1 and TRBJ1-1, is SAVISQKPSRDICQRGTSLTIQCQVDSQVTMMFWYRQQPGQSLTLIATANQGSEATYESGFVIDKFPISRPNLTFSTLTVSNMSPEDSSIYLCSATTGVNTEAFFGQGTRLTVV.

This clone was found a few times. V gene TRBV5-1 combines with J gene TRBJ1-1, with unresolved D. This CDR3 spans 14 amino acids. V lost 7 bases to trimming and J lost 5 bases, with 18 bases between them. Germline V CDR1 and CDR2: SGHRS, YFSETQ. CDR3: CASDEGGGSTEAFF. The CDR3 region has the DNA TGCGCCAGCGACGAGGGAGGAGGGAGTACTGAAGCTTTCTTT.

The chain links TRBV7-2 to TRBJ1-6; D unresolved. The V end lost 5 bases, the J end lost 0 bases, and 8 bases lay between the germline ends. CDR1 SGHTA and CDR2 FQGNSA come from the germline V gene. CDR3 length: 15 residues. The CDR3 reads CASSRGGSYNSPLHF. CDR3 sequence (DNA): TGTGCCAGCAGCCGCGGAGGCTCCTATAATTCACCCCTCCACTTT.

The chain has TRBV6-5 and TRBJ1-5; 7 nucleotides align to TRBD1. The germline CDR1 and CDR2 sequences are MNHEY and SVGAGI. Trimming at V came to 7 bases and at J to 0 bases, leaving 6 bases not matched to a gene. The CDR3 totals 15 residues. The CDR3 spells CASKQTGYSNQPQHF. CDR3 nucleotides: TGTGCCAGCAAACAGACAGGGTATAGCAATCAGCCCCAGCATTTT.

This chain joins TRBV27 and TRBJ2-3; D call uncertain. Germline V gene lookup returns CDR1 MNHEY and CDR2 SMNVEV (reference sequence). CDR3 length equals 14 residues. Trimming took 2 bases from V and 1 from J, leaving 7 bases between them. The DNA for the CDR3 is TGTGCCAGCAGTTTAGAGTCTGGCACAGATACGCAGTATTTT. This translates into CASSLESGTDTQYF.

The genes are TRBV30 and TRBJ1-1; 8 bases agree with TRBD1. Germline V gives CDR1 GTSNPN, CDR2 SVGIG (reference sequence). This CDR3 contains 14 residues. Unmatched junction bases numbered 8, after V lost 3 bases and J lost 5 bases. The CDR3 DNA reads TGTGCCTGGAGGGCGACAGGGGCGCGTACTGAAGCTTTCTTT. Residues: CAWRATGARTEAFF.

The CDR3 here is CASSVVGLAGDTDTQYF. CDR3 sequence (DNA): TGTGCCAGCAGCGTAGTGGGACTAGCGGGGGACACAGATACGCAGTATTTT. The chain carries TRBV9 and TRBJ2-3; TRBD2 matches 14 bases. The CDR3 has 17 amino acids. J lost 2 bases, V lost 0 bases, and 2 bases had no gene match. Looked up from germline, CDR1 is SGDLS and CDR2 is YYNGEE.

The gene calls are TRBV19 and TRBJ2-3; no clear D gene. The CDR3 covers 13 residues. Trimming stripped 5 bases from V and 5 bases from J, with 11 bases between. Germline CDR1 is LNHDA and CDR2 is SQIVND (reference sequence). This chain's CDR3 is CASSSVRGDTQYF. In DNA form, the CDR3 reads TGTGCCAGTAGTTCGGTAAGAGGAGATACGCAGTATTTT.

The chain is built from TRBV6-5 and TRBJ1-2; 9 nucleotides line up with TRBD1. Germline V lookup: CDR1 MNHEY, CDR2 SVGAGI. This CDR3 contains 14 residues. Trimming cost V 6 bases and J 6 bases; bases outside gene matches: 8. Here the CDR3 DNA reads TGTGCCAGCAGAGGGACAGGGAGGTTGGATGGCTACACCTTC. This translates into CASRGTGRLDGYTF.

This clone was observed a handful of times. The chain is built from TRBV19 and TRBJ1-5; D is undetermined. The CDR3 totals 16 residues. From germline, CDR1 is LNHDA and CDR2 SQIVND (reference sequence). Trimming cost V 3 bases and J 0 bases, with 12 bases left between them. CDR3 DNA: TGTGCCAGTAGTATTGCCTTGAGAGATAGCAATCAGCCCCAGCATTTT. Translated, it gives CASSIALRDSNQPQHF.

The V gene is TRBV30, the J gene TRBJ2-1; 14 positions agree with TRBD2. CDR3 length: 16 amino acids. V lost 0 bases, J lost 4 bases, and 2 bases stayed unmatched. Germline lookup yields CDR1 GTSNPN and CDR2 SVGIG (reference sequence). The CDR3 DNA is TGTGCCTGGAGTGTACGACTAGCGGGGGGGTACAATGAGCAGTTCTTC. Its protein is CAWSVRLAGGYNEQFF.

The rearrangement uses TRBV5-1 and TRBJ2-1, with D hard to call. With 0 bases removed from V and 0 bases from J, the gap between germline ends came to 10 bases. The CDR3 totals 16 residues. The germline V gene has CDR1 SGHRS and CDR2 YFSETQ. CDR3 sequence reads: CASSLATDLSYNEQFF. Here the CDR3 DNA reads TGCGCCAGCAGCTTGGCGACTGACCTCTCCTACAATGAGCAGTTCTTC. Combining the CDR3 with reference TRBV5-1 and TRBJ2-1 gives the whole variable domain KAGVTQTPRYLIKTRGQQVTLSCSPISGHRSVSWYQQTPGQGLQFLFEYFSETQRNKGNFPGRFSGRQFSNSRSEMNVSTLELGDSALYLCASSLATDLSYNEQFFGPGTRLTVL.

The gene calls are TRBV6-5 and TRBJ2-1; D possibly corresponds to TRBD1 (6 bases). CDR3 length equals 12 residues. Trimming pared 2 bases from V and 8 bases from J, leaving 7 bases between. The germline V gene encodes CDR1 MNHEY and CDR2 SVGAGI. The CDR3 here is CASSYPGDEQFF. The CDR3 DNA reads as TGTGCCAGCAGTTACCCAGGGGATGAGCAGTTCTTC.

Only a few counts were recorded for this clone. This sequence joins TRBV30 and TRBJ1-1; TRBD1 might be the D (5 bases). CDR1 is GTSNPN, CDR2 SVGIG, per germline (reference sequence). Trimming left V 1 base short and J 6 bases short, with 12 bases between. This CDR3 spans 13 amino acids. The CDR3 DNA follows: TGTGCCTGGAGTGAAGGGGCGTTCCCTGAAGCTTTCTTT. Its translation: CAWSEGAFPEAFF. Variable domain in full (rest from reference TRBV30 and TRBJ1-1): SQTIHQWPATLVQPVGSPLSLECTVEGTSNPNLYWYRQAAGRGLQLLFYSVGIGQISSEVPQNLSASRPQDRQFILSSKKLLLSDSGFYLCAWSEGAFPEAFFGQGTRLTVV.

The CDR3 here is CASSVLAGGNTGELFF. The CDR3 nucleotides are TGCGCCAGCAGCGTACTAGCGGGAGGAAACACCGGGGAGCTGTTTTTT. The chain joins TRBV5-1 to TRBJ2-2; 12 nucleotides agree with TRBD2. With V trimmed by 4 bases and J by 2 bases, 3 bases remained unmatched. In germline, CDR1 is SGHRS, CDR2 YFSETQ. CDR3 size: 16 residues.